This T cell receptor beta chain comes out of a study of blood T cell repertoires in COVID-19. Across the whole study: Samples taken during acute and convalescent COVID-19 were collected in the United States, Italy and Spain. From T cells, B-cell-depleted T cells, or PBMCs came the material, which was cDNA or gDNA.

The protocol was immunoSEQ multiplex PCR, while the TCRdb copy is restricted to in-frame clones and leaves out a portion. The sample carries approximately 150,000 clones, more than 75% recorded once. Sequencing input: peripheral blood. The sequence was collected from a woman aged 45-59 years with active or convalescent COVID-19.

CDR3 residues: CASSSDNEGVNTEAFF. CDR3 nucleotides: TGTGCCAGCAGTTCGGACAACGAGGGGGTGAACACTGAAGCTTTCTTT. The chain is built from TRBV28 and TRBJ1-1, with a tentative D call TRBD1 (6 bases). V was shortened by 4 bases and J by 0 bases, with 15 bases between the two germline ends. The CDR3 length is 16 residues. Germline assignment: CDR1 MDHEN and CDR2 SYDVKM.